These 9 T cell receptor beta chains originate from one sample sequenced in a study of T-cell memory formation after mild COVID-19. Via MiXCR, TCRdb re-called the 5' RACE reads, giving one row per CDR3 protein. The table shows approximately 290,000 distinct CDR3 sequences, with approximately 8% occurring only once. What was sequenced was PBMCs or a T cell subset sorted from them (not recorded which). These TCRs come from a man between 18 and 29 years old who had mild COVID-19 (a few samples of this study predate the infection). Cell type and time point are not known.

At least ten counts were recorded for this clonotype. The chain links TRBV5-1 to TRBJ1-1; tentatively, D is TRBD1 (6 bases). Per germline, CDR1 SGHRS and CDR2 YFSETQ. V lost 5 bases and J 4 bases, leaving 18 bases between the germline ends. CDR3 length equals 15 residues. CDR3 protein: CASRLSGGAPTEAFF. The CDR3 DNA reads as TGCGCCAGCAGGCTCTCGGGGGGGGCACCCACTGAAGCTTTCTTT.

The DNA for the CDR3 is TGTGCCAGCAGTGAACCCGGGACAGTCGGAAACATTCAGTACTTC. Its protein is CASSEPGTVGNIQYF. The chain employs TRBV25-1 and TRBJ2-4; 7 bases map to TRBD1. The CDR3 covers 15 residues. Germline CDR1 reads MGHDK; CDR2 reads SYGVNS. With 2 bases clipped from V and 6 bases from J, the junction kept 7 bases outside the gene matches.

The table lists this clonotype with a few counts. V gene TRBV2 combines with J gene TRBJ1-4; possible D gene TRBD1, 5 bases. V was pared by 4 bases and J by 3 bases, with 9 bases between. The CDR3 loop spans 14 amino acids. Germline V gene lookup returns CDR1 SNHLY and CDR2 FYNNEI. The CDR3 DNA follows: TGTGCCAGCAGTGGGGGCTCGGCTAATGAAAAACTGTTTTTT. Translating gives CASSGGSANEKLFF. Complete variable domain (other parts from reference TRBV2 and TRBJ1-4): EPEVTQTPSHQVTQMGQEVILRCVPISNHLYFYWYRQILGQKVEFLVSFYNNEISEKSEIFDDQFSVERPDGSNFTLKIRSTKLEDSAMYFCASSGGSANEKLFFGSGTQLSVL.

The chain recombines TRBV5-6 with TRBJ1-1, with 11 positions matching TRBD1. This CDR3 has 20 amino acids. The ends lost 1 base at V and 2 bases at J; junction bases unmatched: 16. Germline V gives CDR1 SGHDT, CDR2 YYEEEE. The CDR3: CASSLTSYGPGQGGNTEAFF. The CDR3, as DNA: TGTGCCAGCAGCTTGACTTCATATGGCCCGGGACAGGGGGGAAACACTGAAGCTTTCTTT.

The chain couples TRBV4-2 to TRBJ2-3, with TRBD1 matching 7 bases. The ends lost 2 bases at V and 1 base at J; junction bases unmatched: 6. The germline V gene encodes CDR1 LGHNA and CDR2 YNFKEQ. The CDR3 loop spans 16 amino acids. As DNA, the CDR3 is TGTGCCAGCAGCCAAAATAGGGACAGTCGCACAGATACGCAGTATTTT. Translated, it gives CASSQNRDSRTDTQYF.

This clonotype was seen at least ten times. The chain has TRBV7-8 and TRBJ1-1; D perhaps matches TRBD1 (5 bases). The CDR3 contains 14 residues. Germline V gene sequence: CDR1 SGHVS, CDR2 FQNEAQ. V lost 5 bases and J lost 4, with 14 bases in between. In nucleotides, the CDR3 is TGTGCCAGCAGCACCAAAGGACACCCCACTGAAGCTTTCTTT. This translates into CASSTKGHPTEAFF.

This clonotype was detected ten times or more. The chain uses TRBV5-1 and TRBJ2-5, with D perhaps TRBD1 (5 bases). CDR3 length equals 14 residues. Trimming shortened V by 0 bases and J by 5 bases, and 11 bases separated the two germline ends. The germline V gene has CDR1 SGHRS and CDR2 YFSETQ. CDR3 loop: CASSLGQGEETQYF. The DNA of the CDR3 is TGCGCCAGCAGCTTGGGCCAGGGTGAGGAGACCCAGTACTTC.

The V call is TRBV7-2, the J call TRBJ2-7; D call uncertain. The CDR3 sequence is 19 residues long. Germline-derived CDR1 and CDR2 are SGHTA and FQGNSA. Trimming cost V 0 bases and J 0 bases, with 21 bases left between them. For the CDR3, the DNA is TGTGCCAGCAGCTTAGCGCGCGGTTCCCATGCTGCGAGCTCCTACGAGCAGTACGTC. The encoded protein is CASSLARGSHAASSYEQYV.

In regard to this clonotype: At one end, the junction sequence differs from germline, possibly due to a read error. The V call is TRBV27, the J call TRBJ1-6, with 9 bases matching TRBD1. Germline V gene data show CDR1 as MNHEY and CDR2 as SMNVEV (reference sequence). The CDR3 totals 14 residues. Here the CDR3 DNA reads TGTGCCAGCAGCACACAGGGGGCCGACTCACCCATCCACTTT. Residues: CASSTQGADSPIHF.